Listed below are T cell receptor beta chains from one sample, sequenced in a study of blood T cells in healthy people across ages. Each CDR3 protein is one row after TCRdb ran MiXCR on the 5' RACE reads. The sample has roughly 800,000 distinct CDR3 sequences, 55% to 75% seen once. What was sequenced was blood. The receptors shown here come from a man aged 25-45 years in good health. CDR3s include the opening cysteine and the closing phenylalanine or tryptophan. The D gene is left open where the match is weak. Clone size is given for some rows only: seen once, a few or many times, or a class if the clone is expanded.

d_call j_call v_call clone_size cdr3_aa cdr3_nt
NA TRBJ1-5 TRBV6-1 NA CASSSNRGSNQPQHF TGTGCCAGCAGTTCCAACCGGGGCAGCAATCAGCCCCAGCATTTT
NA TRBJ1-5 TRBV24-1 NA CATSAYDSNQPQHF TGTGCCACCAGTGCTTATGATAGCAATCAGCCCCAGCATTTT
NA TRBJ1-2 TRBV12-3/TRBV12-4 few CASSVGPAIYGYTF TGTGCCAGCAGTGTTGGGCCAGCAATCTATGGCTACACCTTC
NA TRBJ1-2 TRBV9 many CASSVDQAGGYTF TGTGCCAGCAGCGTAGACCAGGCCGGTGGCTACACCTTC
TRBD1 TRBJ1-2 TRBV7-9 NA CASRPQGQGQSGYTF TGTGCCAGCAGACCCCAGGGACAGGGACAGAGTGGCTACACCTTC
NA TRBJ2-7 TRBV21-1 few CASTSGRRTYEQYF TGTGCCAGCACGTCAGGCAGGAGAACCTACGAGCAGTACTTC
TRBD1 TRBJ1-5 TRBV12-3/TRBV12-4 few CASSLRAQGSNQPQHF TGTGCCAGCAGTTTAAGGGCACAGGGGAGCAATCAGCCCCAGCATTTT
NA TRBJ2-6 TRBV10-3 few CAISWDGPSGANVLTF TGTGCCATCAGTTGGGACGGACCCTCTGGGGCCAACGTCCTGACTTTC
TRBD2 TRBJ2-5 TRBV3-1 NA CASRKRTSYQETQYF TGTGCCAGCAGGAAGCGGACTAGCTACCAAGAGACCCAGTACTTC
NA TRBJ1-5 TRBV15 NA CATSSDRSVSYQPQHF TGTGCCACCAGCAGTGACAGATCAGTATCGTATCAGCCCCAGCATTTT
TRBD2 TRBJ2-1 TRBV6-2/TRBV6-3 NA CASSYGGSAGEQFF TGTGCCAGCAGTTACGGCGGGAGTGCAGGCGAGCAGTTCTTC
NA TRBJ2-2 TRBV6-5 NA CASSYTAGSSAGELFF TGTGCCAGCAGTTACACGGCAGGTTCCAGCGCCGGGGAGCTGTTTTTT
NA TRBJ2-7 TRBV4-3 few CASSQEWGTYEQYF TGCGCCAGCAGCCAAGAATGGGGGACCTACGAGCAGTACTTC
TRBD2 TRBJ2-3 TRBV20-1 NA CSATRETGTDTQYF TGCAGTGCTACGCGGGAGACCGGCACAGATACGCAGTATTTT
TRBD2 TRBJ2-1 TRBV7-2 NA CASSLALSGRGNEQFF TGTGCCAGCAGCTTAGCGCTTAGCGGGAGGGGAAATGAGCAGTTCTTC
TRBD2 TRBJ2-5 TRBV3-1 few CASSYAFGGGETQYF TGTGCCAGCAGCTACGCCTTTGGGGGGGGAGAGACCCAGTACTTC
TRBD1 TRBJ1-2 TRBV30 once CAWSRGQGSYGYTF TGTGCCTGGAGTCGTGGACAGGGATCCTATGGCTACACCTTC
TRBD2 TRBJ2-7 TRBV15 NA CATKRSGIAGNTYEQYF TGTGCCACCAAGAGGTCGGGGATAGCGGGGAATACCTACGAGCAGTACTTC
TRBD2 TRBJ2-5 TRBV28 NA CASSSPGLAGKKGETQYF TGTGCCAGCAGTTCGCCGGGACTAGCGGGAAAGAAAGGAGAGACCCAGTACTTC
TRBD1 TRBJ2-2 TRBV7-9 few CASMGQVETGELFF TGTGCCAGCATGGGACAGGTGGAAACCGGGGAGCTGTTTTTT
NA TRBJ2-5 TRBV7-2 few CASSLEGGGWETQYF TGTGCCAGCAGCTTAGAGGGTGGGGGGTGGGAGACCCAGTACTTC
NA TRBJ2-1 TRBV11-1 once CASSLAQPYNEQFF TGTGCCAGCAGCTTAGCCCAGCCCTACAATGAGCAGTTCTTC
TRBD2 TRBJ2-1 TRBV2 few CASTYSRALAGGEQFF TGTGCCAGCACCTACTCAAGGGCACTAGCGGGAGGGGAGCAGTTCTTC
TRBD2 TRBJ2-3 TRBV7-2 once CASSLGWLAVTDTQYF TGTGCCAGCAGCTTAGGTTGGCTAGCGGTGACTGATACGCAGTATTTT
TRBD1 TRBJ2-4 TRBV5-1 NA CASSLAPGGLGQAENIQYF TGCGCCAGCAGCTTGGCCCCCGGTGGTTTGGGACAGGCCGAAAACATTCAGTACTTC
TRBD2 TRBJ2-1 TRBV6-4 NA CASSDSTSGNNEQFF TGTGCCAGCAGTGACTCGACTAGCGGGAACAATGAGCAGTTCTTC
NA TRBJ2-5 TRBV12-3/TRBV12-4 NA CASGERTFETQYF TGTGCCAGCGGCGAGAGGACTTTTGAGACCCAGTACTTC
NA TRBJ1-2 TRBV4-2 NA CASSQDLAGAYGHTF TGTGCCAGCAGCCAAGATCTTGCGGGGGCCTATGGCCACACCTTC
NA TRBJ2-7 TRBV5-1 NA CASSLEGIWDEQYF TGCGCCAGCAGCTTGGAAGGTATTTGGGATGAGCAGTACTTC
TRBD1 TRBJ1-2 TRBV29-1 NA CSVEGTGTSNYGYTF TGCAGCGTTGAGGGGACAGGCACTTCGAACTATGGCTACACCTTC
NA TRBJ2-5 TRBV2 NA CASRGFVVEEQYF TGTGCCAGCAGGGGCTTCGTAGTCGAGGAGCAGTACTTC
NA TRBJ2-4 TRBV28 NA CASTTPAKNTQYF TGTGCCAGCACGACACCAGCCAAAAACACTCAGTACTTC
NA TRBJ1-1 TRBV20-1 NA CSARDLGRMNTEAFF TGCAGTGCTAGAGATCTCGGGCGGATGAACACTGAAGCTTTCTTT
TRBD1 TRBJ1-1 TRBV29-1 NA CSVGRGQGTEAFF TGCAGCGTGGGCAGGGGGCAGGGCACTGAAGCTTTCTTT
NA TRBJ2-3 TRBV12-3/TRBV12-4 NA CASSPFEGGTDTQYF TGTGCCAGCAGCCCCTTTGAGGGGGGGACAGATACGCAGTATTTT
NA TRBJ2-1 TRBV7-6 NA CASSLDSTWTQLSSYNEQFF TGTGCCAGCAGCTTAGACTCTACATGGACCCAATTAAGCTCCTACAATGAGCAGTTCTTC
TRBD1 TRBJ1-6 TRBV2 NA CASRGDRAARSPLHF TGTGCCAGCAGGGGAGACAGGGCCGCGCGATCACCCCTCCACTTT
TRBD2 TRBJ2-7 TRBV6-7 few CASSYNGLAGGTYEQYF TGTGCCAGCAGTTACAACGGCCTAGCGGGAGGAACCTACGAGCAGTACTTC
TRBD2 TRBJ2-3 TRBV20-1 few CSAADPAGAVTQYF TGCAGTGCAGCTGATCCAGCGGGGGCGGTTACGCAGTATTTT
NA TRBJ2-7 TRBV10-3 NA CAIRGGGTGIQYF TGTGCCATCAGGGGAGGTGGAACTGGGATTCAGTACTTC
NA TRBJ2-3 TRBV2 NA CASDVRSTDTQYF TGTGCCAGCGATGTAAGGAGCACAGATACGCAGTATTTT
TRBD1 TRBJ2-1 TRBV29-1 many CSVAGGQGRFF TGCAGCGTTGCTGGGGGACAGGGTCGGTTCTTC
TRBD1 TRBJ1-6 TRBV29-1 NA CSVLTGTGLNSPLHF TGCAGCGTTCTGACGGGGACAGGTCTTAATTCACCTCTCCACTTT
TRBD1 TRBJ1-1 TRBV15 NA CATTEGANTEAFF TGTGCCACCACGGAGGGGGCGAACACTGAAGCTTTCTTT
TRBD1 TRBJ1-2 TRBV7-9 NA CASSLEYTGVGYTF TGTGCCAGCAGCTTAGAATACACAGGGGTTGGCTACACCTTC
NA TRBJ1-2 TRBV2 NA CASSSGSTYGYTF TGTGCCAGCAGTTCAGGGTCCACCTATGGCTACACCTTC
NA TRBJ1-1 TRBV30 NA CAWRWARGEAFF TGTGCCTGGAGGTGGGCGAGAGGTGAAGCTTTCTTT
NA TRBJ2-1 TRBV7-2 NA CASSPSGELLHEQFF TGTGCCAGCAGCCCCTCCGGGGAACTTTTACACGAGCAGTTCTTC
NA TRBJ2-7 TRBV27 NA CASSLSGEGTYEQYF TGTGCCAGCAGTTTATCTGGGGAAGGGACCTACGAGCAGTACTTC
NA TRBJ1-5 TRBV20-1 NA CSAAIGSNQPQHF TGCAGTGCCGCTATCGGGAGCAATCAGCCCCAGCATTTT
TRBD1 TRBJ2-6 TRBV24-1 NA CATSEAPGQSSGANVLTF TGTGCCACCAGTGAGGCCCCGGGACAGAGCTCTGGGGCCAACGTCCTGACTTTC
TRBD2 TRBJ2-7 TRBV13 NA CASSSGGPVLLYEQYF TGTGCCAGCAGCTCGGGAGGGCCAGTACTCCTCTACGAGCAGTACTTC
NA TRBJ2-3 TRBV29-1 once CSVEGQAADTQYF TGCAGCGTTGAAGGGCAGGCCGCAGATACGCAGTATTTT
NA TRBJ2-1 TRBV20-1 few CSASSRSGTYNEQFF TGCAGTGCTAGTAGCAGGAGTGGTACCTACAATGAGCAGTTCTTC
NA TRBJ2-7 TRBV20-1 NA CSAREGGFYEQYF TGCAGTGCTAGAGAAGGCGGATTCTACGAGCAGTACTTC